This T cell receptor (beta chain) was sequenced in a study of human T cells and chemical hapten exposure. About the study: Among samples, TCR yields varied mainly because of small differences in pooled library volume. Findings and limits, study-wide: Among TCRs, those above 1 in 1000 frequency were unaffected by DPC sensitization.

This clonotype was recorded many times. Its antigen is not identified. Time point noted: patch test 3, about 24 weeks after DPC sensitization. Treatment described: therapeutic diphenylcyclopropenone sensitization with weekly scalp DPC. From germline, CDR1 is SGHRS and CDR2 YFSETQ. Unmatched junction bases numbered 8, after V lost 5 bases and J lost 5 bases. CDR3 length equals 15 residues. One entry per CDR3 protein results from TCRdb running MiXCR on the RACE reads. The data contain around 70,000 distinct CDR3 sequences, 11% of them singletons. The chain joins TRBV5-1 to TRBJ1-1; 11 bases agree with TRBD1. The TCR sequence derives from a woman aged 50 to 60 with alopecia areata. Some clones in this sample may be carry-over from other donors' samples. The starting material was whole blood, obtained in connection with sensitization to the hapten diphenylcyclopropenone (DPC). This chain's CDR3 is CASSRTGGAETEAFF. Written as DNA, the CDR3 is TGCGCCAGCAGTAGGACAGGGGGCGCGGAAACTGAAGCTTTCTTT.